The clone carrying this T cell receptor (beta chain) is a singleton in its sample. No antigen is known for it. This entry comes from a study of cytomegalovirus exposure and HLA in healthy donors. Whole-study results and caveats: An analysis that came later showed most CMV-associated TCR beta chains appearing HLA-restricted.

The PCR made use of 60 Vbeta and 13 Jbeta primers. Original analysis: Later reanalysis found around 74 million unique TCR beta chains, about 11 million of them shared. Using immunoSEQ multiplex PCR, the repertoire was profiled, and TCRdb retains in-frame clones only, with some absent. The V and J calls and the clone size are those of that table, but D and trimming were determined from the DNA. The sample shows about 160,000 clones, roughly 80% of them seen only once. The CDR3 extends over 14 amino acids. Germline loops: CDR1 GTSNPN, CDR2 SVGIG (reference sequence). The V and J ends lost 2 bases and 2 bases, in that order; junction bases with no gene match: 5.

This TCR came from a young man in good health and CMV-seronegative. The rearrangement links TRBV30 to TRBJ1-2, with 7 bases that match TRBD1. The sequenced material came from PBMCs. CDR3: CAWSFDRVNYGYTF. The CDR3 coding sequence is TGTGCCTGGAGTTTCGACAGGGTGAACTATGGCTACACCTTC.